This entry features one T cell receptor (beta chain) sequence. Per the authors' pipeline: Amplification of reference gene primers was used by the study to estimate nucleated cell counts. Profiled with immunoSEQ multiplex PCR; TCRdb holds only in-frame clones, not every one. That table gives V, J and clone size, and the DNA gave D and trimming. Of roughly 84,000 clones listed, over 70% are singletons. The data were obtained in a study of blood T cell repertoires in COVID-19. On the study more broadly: Both acute and convalescent COVID-19 samples were obtained from the United States, Italy and Spain. The cDNA or gDNA used as material had been derived from T cells, B-cell-depleted T cells, or PBMCs.

Germline CDR1 MNHEY, CDR2 SMNVEV (reference sequence). The trim removed 5 bases at V and 4 bases at J, leaving 5 bases unmatched. This CDR3 has 14 amino acids. This TCR derives from a woman aged 35 to 49 with active or convalescent COVID-19. The chain is built from TRBV27 and TRBJ2-1; 7 nucleotides match TRBD2. The specimen sequenced was peripheral blood. The CDR3 bases are TGTGCCAGCAGTCCGGGGGGACCTTACAATGAGCAGTTCTTC. It specifies CASSPGGPYNEQFF.